The source of this TCR beta chain is a study of OX40 agonist ivuxolimab in advanced cancers. Profiling relied on immunoSEQ multiplex PCR, and the TCRdb table lists in-frame clones only, not all of them. In the table there are approximately 40,000 clones, 80% to 95% of which are singletons. CDR3 length: 12 residues. The V segment lost 6 bases and the J segment 12 bases; nucleotides outside the gene matches: 3. CDR1 and CDR2 from the germline V gene are LNHDA and SQIVND (reference sequence). V and J are TRBV19 and TRBJ2-1; 12 bases line up with TRBD2. Sequenced material: CD4+ or CD8+ T cells sorted from blood, taken in a trial of the OX40 agonist ivuxolimab. This receptor was identified in an adult with an advanced solid tumor such as melanoma, head and neck, liver or kidney cancer. As DNA, the CDR3 is TGTGCCAGTAGCCCTAGCGGGAGGGTGCAGTTCTTC. Its translation: CASSPSGRVQFF.